The clone carrying this T cell receptor beta chain was detected only a few times. The whole isolated RNA underwent reverse transcription, so sequencing captured expressed TCRB transcripts. Using immunoSEQ multiplex PCR, the repertoire was profiled, and TCRdb retains in-frame clones only, with some absent. The sample carries about 900,000 clones, roughly 16% recorded once. This entry comes from a study of beta chain features in type 1 diabetes. The CDR3 consists of 15 residues. V gave up 5 bases and J gave up 0 bases, with 13 bases separating them. CDR1 is SEHNR, CDR2 FQNEAQ, per germline (reference sequence).

Sequences were obtained from naive CD4+ T cells from blood. The clonotype comes from a young woman in good health. The genes are TRBV7-9 and TRBJ2-5; possible D gene TRBD1, 6 bases. The CDR3 is CASSQVQGYQETQYF. The CDR3 nucleotides read TGTGCCAGCAGCCAGGTCCAGGGGTACCAAGAGACCCAGTACTTC.